Following are 16 T cell receptor beta chains from one sample sequenced in a study of blood T cell repertoires in COVID-19. TCRdb keeps only in-frame clones here, not all; method: immunoSEQ multiplex PCR. In the table there are around 130,000 clones, more than 70% of which are singletons. Sequencing used peripheral blood. These receptors were collected from a man aged 55 to 70 with acute or convalescent COVID-19.

This chain links TRBV19 with TRBJ2-7, with 7 bases lining up with TRBD2. The germline V gene has CDR1 LNHDA and CDR2 SQIVND (reference sequence). V lost 6 bases and J lost 2; bases outside the gene matches: 4. This CDR3 is built from 13 residues. The chain's CDR3 is CASSPGGPYEQYF. The CDR3 nucleotides read TGTGCCAGTAGCCCGGGGGGTCCCTACGAGCAGTACTTC.

The chain recombines TRBV29-1 with TRBJ2-1; D might be TRBD2 (6 bases). Germline V gives CDR1 SQVTM, CDR2 ANQGSEA. The CDR3 loop spans 13 amino acids. With 4 bases removed from V and 3 bases from J, the gap between germline ends came to 10 bases. The CDR3: CSVAGASYNEQFF. In DNA, the CDR3 is TGCAGCGTTGCGGGAGCGAGCTACAATGAGCAGTTCTTC.

This clone has a single count. As DNA, the CDR3 is TGTGCCACCAGGGCGCCAACAGGGGCCACCGGGGAGCTGTTTTTT. Encoded protein: CATRAPTGATGELFF. J is TRBJ2-2 and V is TRBV24-1; 7 nucleotides match TRBD1. Trimming took 7 bases from V and 4 from J; bases not matched to a gene: 8. The CDR3 is 15 amino acids. CDR1 is KGHDR, CDR2 SFDVKD, per germline.

The genes are TRBV9 and TRBJ1-2, with a weak D call TRBD1 (6 bases). Germline values: CDR1 SGDLS, CDR2 YYNGEE. The ends were cut back, 0 bases at V and 5 bases at J, with 11 bases in the middle. The CDR3 runs 14 residues. The CDR3 nucleotides read TGTGCCAGCAGCGTAGGACAGGCAGCGTATGGCTACACCTTC. This codes for CASSVGQAAYGYTF.

The rearrangement joins TRBV19 to TRBJ2-4, with D possibly being TRBD1 (5 bases). V dropped 8 bases and J dropped 0 bases, with 17 bases sitting between them. The CDR3 length is 16 residues. Germline CDR1 and CDR2: LNHDA and SQIVND (reference sequence). CDR3 in DNA: TGTGCCAGTGAAGCCTCAGGGCCTTTAGCCAAAAACATTCAGTACTTC. Residues: CASEASGPLAKNIQYF. Filled out from reference TRBV19 and TRBJ2-4, the complete variable domain reads DGGITQSPKYLFRKEGQNVTLSCEQNLNHDAMYWYRQDPGQGLRLIYYSQIVNDFQKGDIAEGYSVSREKKESFPLTVTSAQKNPTAFYLCASEASGPLAKNIQYFGAGTRLSVL.

V usage is TRBV5-1 and J usage is TRBJ2-7; 11 bases are shared with TRBD2. V dropped 4 bases and J dropped 0; count of bases not matched to a gene: 3. Germline V gene lookup returns CDR1 SGHRS and CDR2 YFSETQ. This CDR3 region has 15 residues. CDR3 region: CASSMTSGDSYEQYF. CDR3 coding DNA: TGCGCCAGCAGCATGACTAGCGGGGACTCCTACGAGCAGTACTTC.

This rearrangement joins TRBV11-2 to TRBJ1-1, with unresolved D. The length of the CDR3 is 17 residues. Deletions cut 2 bases from V and 0 bases from J, with 16 bases between. CDR1 is SGHAT, CDR2 FQNNGV, per germline. The CDR3 loop is CASSLYPGVGLNTEAFF. In DNA form, the CDR3 reads TGTGCCAGCAGCTTATATCCGGGAGTAGGGCTGAACACTGAAGCTTTCTTT.

The genes are TRBV11-2 and TRBJ2-5; TRBD1 matches at 8 bases. This CDR3 has 17 amino acids. With 5 bases clipped from V and 3 bases from J, the junction kept 14 bases outside the gene matches. CDR1 is SGHAT and CDR2 is FQNNGV in the germline V gene. CDR3 in DNA: TGTGCCAGCAGCACCTTCCGACCAGGACAGGGTAAAGAGACCCAGTACTTC. It codes for CASSTFRPGQGKETQYF.

V usage is TRBV9 and J usage is TRBJ2-1, with 7 bases matching TRBD2. From germline, CDR1 is SGDLS and CDR2 YYNGEE. The CDR3 is 12 residues long. V lost 7 bases, J lost 9 bases, and 7 bases stayed unmatched. For the CDR3, the DNA is TGTGCCAGCGGGAGGGCCCCTTTTGAGCAGTTCTTC. This gives the protein CASGRAPFEQFF.

This clone was seen a few times. Different DNA sequences within this sample yield the same CDR3. The chain employs TRBV20-1 and TRBJ1-1, with 7 bases fitting TRBD1. CDR3 size: 13 residues. CDR1 is DFQATT, CDR2 SNEGSKA, per germline (reference sequence). V dropped 3 bases and J dropped 2; count of bases not matched to a gene: 3. The DNA of the CDR3 is TGCAGTGCTAGTGGACAGGAAAACACTGAAGCTTTCTTT. This gives the protein CSASGQENTEAFF.

This chain uses TRBV5-1 with TRBJ1-1, with 11 bases aligning to TRBD1. Losses at the gene ends were 4 bases for V and 1 base for J; bases not matched to a gene: 9. The CDR3 sequence is 17 residues long. The V gene's germline CDR1 is SGHRS and CDR2 YFSETQ. The DNA for the CDR3 is TGCGCCAGCAGCCCCCTTCGGACAGGGGGCGCGAACACTGAAGCTTTCTTT. It codes for CASSPLRTGGANTEAFF.

This chain joins TRBV7-8 and TRBJ2-2; tentative D call: TRBD1 (6 bases). V lost 0 bases to trimming and J lost 0 bases, with 17 bases between them. In germline, CDR1 is SGHVS, CDR2 FQNEAQ. This CDR3 has 19 amino acids. The CDR3 DNA follows: TGTGCCAGCAGCTTAGCGCGAGCCAGGGGAGCCACGAACACCGGGGAGCTGTTTTTT. It is translated as CASSLARARGATNTGELFF.

The chain joins TRBV12-3 or TRBV12-4 to TRBJ1-2; D might be TRBD1 (6 bases). The germline V and J ends were trimmed by 5 bases and 2 bases, with 9 bases remaining between them. The CDR3 totals 13 residues. CDR3 region: CASSGTRNYGYTF. The CDR3 nucleotides are TGTGCCAGCAGTGGGACAAGAAACTATGGCTACACCTTC.

The chain couples TRBV7-5 to TRBJ1-6; the DNA was not used to check the table's D call, TRBD1. TRBV7-5 is deemed a pseudogene. CDR3 length: 18 residues. The chain's CDR3 is CARSPGGQVIRVDSPLHF. The CDR3 DNA reads TGTGCCAGAAGCCCCGGAGGACAGGTAATAAGGGTCGATTCACCCCTCCACTTT.

CDR3 bases: TGTGCCAGCAGACAACAGAACACCGGGGAGCTGTTTTTT. Protein sequence: CASRQQNTGELFF. The rearrangement uses TRBV11-2 and TRBJ2-2; no clear D gene. The ends were cut back, 6 bases at V and 1 base at J, with 6 bases in the middle. There are 13 residues in the CDR3. Per the germline V gene, CDR1 is SGHAT and CDR2 is FQNNGV.

The chain has TRBV3-1 (or the pseudogene TRBV3-2) and TRBJ2-5, with 11 positions matching TRBD2. The CDR3 is 14 residues long. Germline V gene sequence: CDR1 LGHDT, CDR2 YNNKEL (reference sequence). With V trimmed by 6 bases and J by 1 base, 1 base remained unmatched. CDR3 in amino acids: CASSGTSGQETQYF. The CDR3 DNA follows: TGTGCCAGCAGTGGGACTAGCGGCCAAGAGACCCAGTACTTC.